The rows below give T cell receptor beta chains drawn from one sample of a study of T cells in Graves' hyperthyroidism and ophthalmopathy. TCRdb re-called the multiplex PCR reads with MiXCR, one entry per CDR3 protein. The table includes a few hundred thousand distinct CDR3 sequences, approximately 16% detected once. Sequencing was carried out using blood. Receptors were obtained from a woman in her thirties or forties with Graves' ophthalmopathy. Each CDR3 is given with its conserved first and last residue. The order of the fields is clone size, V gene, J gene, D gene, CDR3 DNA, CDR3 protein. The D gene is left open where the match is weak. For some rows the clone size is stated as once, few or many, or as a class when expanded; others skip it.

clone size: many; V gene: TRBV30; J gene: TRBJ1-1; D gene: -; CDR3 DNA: TGTGCCTGGAGGTGGGAAACTGAAGCTTTCTTT; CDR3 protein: CAWRWETEAFF
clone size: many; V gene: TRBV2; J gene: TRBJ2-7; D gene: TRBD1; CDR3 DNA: TGTGCCAGCATCCAAACAGGGGACGAGCAGTACTTC; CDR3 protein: CASIQTGDEQYF
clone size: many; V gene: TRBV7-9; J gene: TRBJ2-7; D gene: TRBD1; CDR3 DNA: TGTGCCAGCAGCGTAGTTGGGACAGGAGGCTACGAGCAGTACTTC; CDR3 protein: CASSVVGTGGYEQYF
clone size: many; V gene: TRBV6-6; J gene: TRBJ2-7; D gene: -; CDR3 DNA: TGTGCCAGCAGTTACTCGGCGGGCTCCTACGAGCAGTACTTC; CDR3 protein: CASSYSAGSYEQYF
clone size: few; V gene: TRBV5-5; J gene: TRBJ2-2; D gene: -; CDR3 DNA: TGTGCCAGCAGCCGCTCCTATGCGGGGCCCACCGGGGAGCTGTTTTTT; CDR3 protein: CASSRSYAGPTGELFF
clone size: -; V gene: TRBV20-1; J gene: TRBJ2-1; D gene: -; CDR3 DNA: TGCAGTGCTAGCACCGGGAGCTCCTACAATGAGCAGTTCTTC; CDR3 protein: CSASTGSSYNEQFF
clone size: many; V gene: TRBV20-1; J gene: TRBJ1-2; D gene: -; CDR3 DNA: TGCAGTGCTAGAGCCAGTGCCACAGCCTATGGCTACACCTTC; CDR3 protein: CSARASATAYGYTF
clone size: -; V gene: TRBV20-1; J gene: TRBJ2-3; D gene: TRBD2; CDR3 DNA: TGCAGTGTTACCAACCCTAGCGGGAGGTCAGATACGCAGTATTTT; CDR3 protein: CSVTNPSGRSDTQYF
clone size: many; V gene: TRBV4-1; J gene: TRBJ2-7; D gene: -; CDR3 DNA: TGCGCCAGCAGCCAAGGATATTCGACAGTTCCGGGCGAGCAGTACTTC; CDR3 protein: CASSQGYSTVPGEQYF
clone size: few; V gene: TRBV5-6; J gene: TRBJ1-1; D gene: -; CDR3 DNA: TGTGCCAGCAGCTTTGGTGGTGGAACGGGCACTGAAGCTTTCTTT; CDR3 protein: CASSFGGGTGTEAFF
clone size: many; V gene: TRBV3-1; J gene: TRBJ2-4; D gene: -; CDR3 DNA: TGTGCCAGCAGCCAAGCGGGATTTGCGGATATTCAGTACTTC; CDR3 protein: CASSQAGFADIQYF
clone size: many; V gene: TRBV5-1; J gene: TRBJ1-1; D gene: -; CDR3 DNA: TGCGCCAGCAGCGGAGGTGAGTGGATGAACACTGAAGCTTTCTTT; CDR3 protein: CASSGGEWMNTEAFF
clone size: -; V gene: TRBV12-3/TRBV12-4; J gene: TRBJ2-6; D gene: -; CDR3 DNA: TGTGCCAGCAGTATGAGACGGTTCTCTGGGGCCAACGTCCTGACTTTC; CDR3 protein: CASSMRRFSGANVLTF
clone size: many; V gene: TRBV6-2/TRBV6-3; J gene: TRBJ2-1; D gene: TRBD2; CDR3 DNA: TGTGCCAGCAGTGCTAGCGGGATCACCTACAATGAGCAGTTCTTC; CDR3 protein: CASSASGITYNEQFF
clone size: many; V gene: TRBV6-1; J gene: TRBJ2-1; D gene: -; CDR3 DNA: TGTGCCAGCAGAAACCTGTGGGTTTCCTACAATGAGCAGTTCTTC; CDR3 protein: CASRNLWVSYNEQFF
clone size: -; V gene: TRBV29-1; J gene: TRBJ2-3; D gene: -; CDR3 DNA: TGCAGCGTTGTTTTAGGGCGGCATAGCACAGATACGCAGTATTTT; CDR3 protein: CSVVLGRHSTDTQYF
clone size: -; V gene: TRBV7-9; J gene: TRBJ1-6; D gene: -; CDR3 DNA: TGTGCCAGCAGCTTAATCGCAGGGGTCATTTCACCCCTCCACTTT; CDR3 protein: CASSLIAGVISPLHF
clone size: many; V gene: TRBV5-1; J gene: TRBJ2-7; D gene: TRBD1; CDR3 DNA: TGCGCCAGCAGCCTCGCCCCGCCGGGACAGGGGGCCTACGAGCAGTACTTC; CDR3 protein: CASSLAPPGQGAYEQYF
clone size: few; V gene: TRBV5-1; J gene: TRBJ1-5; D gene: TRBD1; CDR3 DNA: TGCGCCAGCAGTTTAAACCAGGGGGAGCCCCAGCATTTT; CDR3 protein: CASSLNQGEPQHF
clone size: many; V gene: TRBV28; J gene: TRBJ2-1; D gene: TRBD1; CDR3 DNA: TGTGCCAGCAGTAACAGGGGCTATGAGCAGTTCTTC; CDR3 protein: CASSNRGYEQFF
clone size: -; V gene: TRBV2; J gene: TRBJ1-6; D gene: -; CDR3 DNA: TGTGCCAGCAGTGAAAACGGGCCCCTTGGTTCACCCCTCCACTTT; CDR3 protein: CASSENGPLGSPLHF
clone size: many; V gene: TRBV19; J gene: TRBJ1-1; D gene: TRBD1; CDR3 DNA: TGTGCCAGTATAGCGGGACAGTACATGAACACTGAAGCTTTCTTT; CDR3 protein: CASIAGQYMNTEAFF
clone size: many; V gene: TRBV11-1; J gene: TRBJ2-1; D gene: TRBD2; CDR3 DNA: TGTGCCAGCAGCTTACAACCCGGGACTAGCGGGAGCAATGAGCAGTTCTTC; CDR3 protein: CASSLQPGTSGSNEQFF
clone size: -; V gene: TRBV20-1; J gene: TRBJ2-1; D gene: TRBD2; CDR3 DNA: TGCAGTGCTATGGTAGCGGGGTCTCTCTACAATGAGCAGTTCTTC; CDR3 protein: CSAMVAGSLYNEQFF
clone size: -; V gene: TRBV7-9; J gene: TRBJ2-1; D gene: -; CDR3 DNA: TGTGCCAGCAGCGTAGTTAGGGGGGAGCAGTTCTTC; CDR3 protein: CASSVVRGEQFF
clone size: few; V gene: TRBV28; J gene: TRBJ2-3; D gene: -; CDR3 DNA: TGTGCCAGCAGTTTAAGGCGTGCGCAGTATTTT; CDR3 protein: CASSLRRAQYF
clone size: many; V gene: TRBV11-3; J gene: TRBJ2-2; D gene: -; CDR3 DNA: TGTGCCAGCAGAGGTTTCACCGGGGAGCTGTTTTTT; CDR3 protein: CASRGFTGELFF
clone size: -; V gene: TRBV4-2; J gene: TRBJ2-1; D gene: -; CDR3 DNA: TGTGCCAGCAGCCAAGATCTGCAGGCTCCGAGCTCCTACAATGAGCAGTTCTTC; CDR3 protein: CASSQDLQAPSSYNEQFF
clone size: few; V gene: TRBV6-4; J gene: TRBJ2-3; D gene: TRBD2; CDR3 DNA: TGTGCCAGCAGTGAGGGGACTAGCGCAGATACGCAGTATTTT; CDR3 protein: CASSEGTSADTQYF
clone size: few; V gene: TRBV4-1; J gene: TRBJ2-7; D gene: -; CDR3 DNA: TGCGCCAGCAGCCAAGATCTGACAGGAGTTGGTTACGAGCAGTACTTC; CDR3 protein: CASSQDLTGVGYEQYF
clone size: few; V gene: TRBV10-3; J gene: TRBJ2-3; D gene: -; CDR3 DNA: TGTGCCATCAAGCCAAACCTCGGCACAGATACGCAGTATTTT; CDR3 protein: CAIKPNLGTDTQYF
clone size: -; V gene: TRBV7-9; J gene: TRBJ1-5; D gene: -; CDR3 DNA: TGTGCCAGCAGCTTAGCGCGGGGGAGCAATCAGCCCCAGCATTTT; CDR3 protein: CASSLARGSNQPQHF
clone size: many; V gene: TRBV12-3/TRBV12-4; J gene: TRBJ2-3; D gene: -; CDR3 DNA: TGTGCCAGCAGTTCCGGACCGCCCTCCAGTGCGGATACGCAGTATTTT; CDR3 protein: CASSSGPPSSADTQYF
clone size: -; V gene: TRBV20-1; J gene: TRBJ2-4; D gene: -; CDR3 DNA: TGCAGTGCTAGAGATCACAACAACATTCAGTACTTC; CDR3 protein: CSARDHNNIQYF
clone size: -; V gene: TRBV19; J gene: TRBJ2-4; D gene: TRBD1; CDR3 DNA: TGTGCCAGTAGTAAAACCGGGACAGGGGATATCTCGATAGCCAAAAACATTCAGTACTTC; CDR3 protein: CASSKTGTGDISIAKNIQYF
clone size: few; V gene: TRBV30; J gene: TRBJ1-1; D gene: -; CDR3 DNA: TGTGCCTGGAACCCTCTCGGGAAAGACACTGAAGCTTTCTTT; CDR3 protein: CAWNPLGKDTEAFF
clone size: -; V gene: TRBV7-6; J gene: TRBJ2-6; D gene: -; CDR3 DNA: TGTGCCAGCAGCTTTTCGGACTCTAACTCTGGGGCCAACGTCCTGACTTTC; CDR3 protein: CASSFSDSNSGANVLTF
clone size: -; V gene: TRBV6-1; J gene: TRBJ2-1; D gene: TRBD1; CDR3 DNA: TGTGCCAGTCCGAAGGACAGGGGTGATCATGAGCAGTTCTTC; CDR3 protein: CASPKDRGDHEQFF
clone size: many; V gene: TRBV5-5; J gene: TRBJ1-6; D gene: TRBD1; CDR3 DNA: TGTGCCAGCAGTCAGCCCCCGGGACAGGGGGGCTCACCCCTCCACTTT; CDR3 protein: CASSQPPGQGGSPLHF
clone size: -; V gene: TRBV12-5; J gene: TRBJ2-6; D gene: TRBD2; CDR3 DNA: TGTGCTAGTGGGCTAGCGGGGGGTCCAAGCTCTGGGGCCAACGTCCTGACTTTC; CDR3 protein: CASGLAGGPSSGANVLTF
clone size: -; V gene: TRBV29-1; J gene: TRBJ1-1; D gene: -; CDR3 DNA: TGCAGCGTTGAGACTGTGGGCACTGAAGCTTTCTTT; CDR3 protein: CSVETVGTEAFF
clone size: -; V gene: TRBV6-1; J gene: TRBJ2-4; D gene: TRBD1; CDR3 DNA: TGTGCCAGCAGTTCGGGACAGGGGAACATTCAGTACTTC; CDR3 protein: CASSSGQGNIQYF
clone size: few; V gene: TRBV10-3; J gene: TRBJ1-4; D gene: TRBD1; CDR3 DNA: TGTGCCAGCTCAGCAGGGGGTAATGAAAAACTGTTTTTT; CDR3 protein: CASSAGGNEKLFF
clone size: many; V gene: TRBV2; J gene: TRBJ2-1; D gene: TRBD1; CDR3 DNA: TGTGCCAGCAGTGACCCGTCACGACAGGGGGCTAAAGGGTTCTTC; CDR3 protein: CASSDPSRQGAKGFF
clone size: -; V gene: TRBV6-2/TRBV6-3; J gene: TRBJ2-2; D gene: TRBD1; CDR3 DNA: TGTGCCAGCAGTGGCCGGGACAGGGGTATGACCGGGGAGCTGTTTTTT; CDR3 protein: CASSGRDRGMTGELFF
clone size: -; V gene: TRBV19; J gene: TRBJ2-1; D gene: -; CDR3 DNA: TGTGCCAGTAGTTCCCTCTGGGGGGAGAGTCGCAATGAGCAGTTCTTC; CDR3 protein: CASSSLWGESRNEQFF
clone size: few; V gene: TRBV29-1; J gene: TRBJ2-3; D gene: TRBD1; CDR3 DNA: TGCAGCGTTGCCACAGGGGACGGGCAGTATTTT; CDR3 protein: CSVATGDGQYF
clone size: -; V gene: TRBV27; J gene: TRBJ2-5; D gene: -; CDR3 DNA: TGTGCCAGCAGTTTCGGATGGCGCGAGACCCAGTACTTC; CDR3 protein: CASSFGWRETQYF
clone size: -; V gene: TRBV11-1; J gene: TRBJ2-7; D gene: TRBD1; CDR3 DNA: TGTGCCAGCAGTTTGACAGGGGACGGGCAGTACTTC; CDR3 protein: CASSLTGDGQYF
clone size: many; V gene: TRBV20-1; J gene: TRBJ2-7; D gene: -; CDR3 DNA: TGCAGTCTCACCCGGGGGCTAGACAAACCCTACGAGCAGTACTTC; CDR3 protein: CSLTRGLDKPYEQYF
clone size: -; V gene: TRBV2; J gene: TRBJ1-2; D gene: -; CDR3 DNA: TGTGCCAGCAGTGAAAGGCAGGGGAGCGGTGGCTACACCTTC; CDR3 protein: CASSERQGSGGYTF
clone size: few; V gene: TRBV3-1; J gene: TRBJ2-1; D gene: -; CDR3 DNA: TGTGCCAGCAGCCAAGAGAGTTTATCCTACAATGAGCAGTTCTTC; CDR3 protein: CASSQESLSYNEQFF
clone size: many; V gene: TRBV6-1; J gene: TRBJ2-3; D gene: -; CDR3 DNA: TGTGCCAGCAGATCCAGGGCAGGGGTGGGCACAGATACGCAGTATTTT; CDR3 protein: CASRSRAGVGTDTQYF